The 13 T cell receptor beta chains reported below all come from one sample, sequenced in a study of tissue T cells after allogeneic stem cell transplantation. The protocol was immunoSEQ multiplex PCR, while the TCRdb copy is restricted to in-frame clones and leaves out a portion. This table has about 5,800 clones, around 52% appearing once. The time point is: mouse harvest day 7 after allogeneic transplant. Tail vein injection delivered 10^7 T-cell-depleted bone marrow cells and 10^6 splenic CD5+ T cells. Sequenced material: gut tissue. The origin of the receptors is a female BALB/c mouse given C57BL/6 T cells with graft-versus-host disease after an allogeneic hematopoietic cell transplant.

This clone was counted only a few times. Gene names are mouse gene names. Sequencing ends 1 residue short of the CDR3 end; the germline J gene provides the rest. The chain combines TRBV23 with TRBJ2-5; the DNA was not used to check the table's D call, TRBD2. This CDR3 has 15 amino acids. CDR1 KGHTA and CDR2 FQNQQP come from the germline V gene. The CDR3: CSSSPGTGVQDTQYF. The sequenced CDR3 bases are TGCTCCAGCAGTCCCGGGACTGGGGTCCAAGACACCCAGTAC.

About this clone: Genes here carry mouse names. The read gets to within 1 residue of the CDR3 end, and the germline J gene fills in the rest. V is TRBV23 and J is TRBJ1-4. Germline V gene sequence: CDR1 KGHTA, CDR2 FQNQQP. There are 14 residues in the CDR3. The sequenced CDR3 bases are TGCTCCAGCAGTCAATCTCGCAACAACGAAAGATTATTT. This gives the protein CSSSQSRNNERLF. The full CDR3 reads CSSSQSRNNERLFF.

Only one count was recorded for this clone. Gene names and germline match the mouse. The part of the CDR3 DNA that was read is TGTGCCAGCAGTCTGGCAGAAAATACGCTCTAT. Amino acids: CASSLAENTLY. The CDR3 in full is CASSLAENTLYF. The gene calls are TRBV26 and TRBJ1-3; D is unclear. The sequenced fragment ends 1 residue before the CDR3 boundary, so the rest is inferred from the germline J gene. Germline assignment: CDR1 KGHPV and CDR2 FQNQEV (reference sequence). This CDR3 is 12 amino acids long. Trimming removed 2 bases at V and 6 bases at J, with 5 bases between.

A note on this clone: The gene names here belong to mouse. The CDR3 end is not reached by the read, which stops 1 residue before it; the germline J gene fills it in. The chain recombines TRBV12-2 with TRBJ1-1; 8 positions match TRBD1. Germline V gene data show CDR1 as SGHLS and CDR2 as HYDKME. V lost 2 bases, J lost 6 bases, and 1 base stayed unmatched. The CDR3 runs 12 residues. The CDR3 bases that were read are TGTGCCAGCTCTCCAGGGGGCCCAGAAGTCTTC. This encodes CASSPGGPEVF. The entire CDR3 sequence reads CASSPGGPEVFF. The full variable domain, its missing parts supplied by reference TRBV12-2 and TRBJ1-1, is NSGVVQSPRYIIKGKGERSILKCIPISGHLSVAWYQQTQGQELKFFIQHYDKMERDKGNLPSRFSVQQFDDYHSEMNMSALELEDSAVYFCASSPGGPEVFFGKGTRLTVV.

This clone came up a few times. Gene and germline names: mouse. Read data end 1 residue before the CDR3 end; the end is taken from the germline J gene. This sequence joins TRBV26 and TRBJ2-1; the match to TRBD2 covers 11 bases. From germline, CDR1 is KGHPV and CDR2 FQNQEV (reference sequence). The CDR3 extends over 16 amino acids. Trimming cost V 4 bases and J 0 bases; bases outside gene matches: 2. Partial CDR3 DNA: TGTGCCAGCAGTCGGGACTGGGGGTATAACTATGCTGAGCAGTTC. Its protein product is CASSRDWGYNYAEQF. The full CDR3 reads CASSRDWGYNYAEQFF.

This clone has just a few counts. All gene names here are mouse names. The read comes to an end 1 residue before the CDR3 does, leaving the germline J gene to fill in the end. This chain connects TRBV29 to TRBJ2-7; possible D gene TRBD1, 6 bases. The germline V and J ends were trimmed by 10 bases and 3 bases, with 10 bases remaining between them. CDR1 and CDR2 (germline): MSHET, SYDVDS. The CDR3 has 11 amino acids. The part of the CDR3 DNA that was read is TGTGCTACCTGGGACAACTATGAACAGTAC. Translation: CATWDNYEQY. The whole CDR3 protein is CATWDNYEQYF.

By share, this clone ranks as large (0.1 to 1%). Gene names denote mouse genes. The CDR3 is cut off 1 residue early in the read; its end comes from the germline J gene. The chain combines TRBV23 with TRBJ2-7; the listed D gene, TRBD2, was not tested against the DNA. The CDR3 covers 14 residues. Per germline, CDR1 KGHTA and CDR2 FQNQQP. The CDR3 reads CSSSQSTGGNEQYF. CDR3 bases read: TGCTCCAGCAGTCAAAGCACTGGGGGGAATGAACAGTAC. The full variable domain, rest sourced from reference TRBV23 and TRBJ2-7, is DAAVTQKPRYLIKMKGQEAEMKCIPEKGHTAVFWYQQKQSKELKFLIYFQNQQPLDQIDMVKERFSAVCPSSSLCSLGIRTCEAEDSALYLCSSSQSTGGNEQYFGPGTRLTVL.

Concerning this clone: Genes here carry mouse names. Read data end 1 residue before the CDR3 end; the end is taken from the germline J gene. V is TRBV13-2 and J is TRBJ1-4; possibly TRBD1 for D (6 bases). V gave up 5 bases and J gave up 4 bases, with 12 bases separating them. The CDR3 is 14 residues long. Germline V gene data show CDR1 as NNHNN and CDR2 as SYGAGS (reference sequence). CDR3 region: CASGLGGNNERLFF. Partial CDR3 DNA: TGTGCCAGCGGCCTGGGGGGCAACAACGAAAGATTATTT.

This clone was seen a few times. Mouse gene names apply. The read terminates 1 residue before the CDR3 end, so the remaining end is supplied by the germline J gene. This chain connects TRBV26 to TRBJ2-7; D gene uncertain. Trimming took off 1 base at V and 0 bases at J, with 4 bases between the two ends. The CDR3 loop spans 13 amino acids. In germline, CDR1 is KGHPV, CDR2 FQNQEV (reference sequence). Partial CDR3 DNA: TGTGCCAGCAGTCTGTTCAGCTCCTATGAACAGTAC. Its protein product is CASSLFSSYEQY. The full-length CDR3 reads as CASSLFSSYEQYF.

Concerning this clone itself: Mouse germline and gene names are used. Read data end 1 residue before the CDR3 end; the end is taken from the germline J gene. V usage is TRBV3 and J usage is TRBJ1-1; 8 nucleotides line up with TRBD1. With V trimmed by 4 bases and J by 8 bases, 6 bases remained unmatched. The CDR3 has 13 residues. Germline loops: CDR1 SNHLY, CDR2 FYNGKV (reference sequence). CDR3 DNA (partial): TGTGCCAGCAGCTCATCAGGGGGCTCGGAAGTCTTC. This gives the protein CASSSSGGSEVF. The whole CDR3 reads CASSSSGGSEVFF.

As regards this clone: Gene names are the mouse ones. The sequenced fragment ends 1 residue before the CDR3 boundary, so the rest is inferred from the germline J gene. The chain links TRBV26 to TRBJ1-5, with D unclear. CDR1 is KGHPV, CDR2 FQNQEV, per germline (reference sequence). Trimming removed 2 bases at V and 8 bases at J, with 1 base between. There are 10 residues in the CDR3. The CDR3 sequence: CASSLKAPLF. The covered CDR3 bases are TGTGCCAGCAGTCTGAAGGCTCCGCTT.

This clone qualifies as large. The gene names given are mouse names. The read ends 1 residue before the CDR3 terminus; that terminus is restored from the germline J gene. V is TRBV29 and J is TRBJ2-7, with 8 bases aligning to TRBD1. The germline gives CDR1 MSHET, CDR2 SYDVDS. The CDR3 extends over 13 amino acids. J was trimmed by 7 bases and V by 4 bases; bases with no gene match: 6. CDR3 sequence reads: CASSSGGRREQYF. The DNA read from the CDR3 is TGTGCTAGCAGTTCAGGGGGCCGCAGGGAACAGTAC.

With respect to this clone: The gene names here belong to mouse. The read falls 1 residue short of the CDR3 end, and the missing part is taken from the germline J gene. J is TRBJ2-2 and V is TRBV26, with unresolved D. V lost 0 bases and J 0 bases, leaving 5 bases between the germline ends. The CDR3 is made up of 15 amino acids. The germline V gene has CDR1 KGHPV and CDR2 FQNQEV (reference sequence). Partial CDR3 DNA: TGTGCCAGCAGTCTGTCGTCAGCAAACACCGGGCAGCTCTAC. Amino acid sequence: CASSLSSANTGQLY. The entire CDR3 is CASSLSSANTGQLYF. The variable domain in full, with the rest retrieved from reference TRBV26 and TRBJ2-2, is NSKVIQTPRYLVKGQGQKAKMRCIPEKGHPVVFWYQQNKNNEFKFLINFQNQEVLQQIDMTEKRFSAECPSNSPCSLEIQSSEAGDSALYLCASSLSSANTGQLYFGEGSKLTVL.